The rows below give T cell receptor beta chains drawn from one sample of a study of shared clonotypes between healthy human individuals. The data were produced by immunoSEQ multiplex PCR, yet TCRdb's version contains in-frame clones alone and is incomplete. The sample comprises around 1,100,000 clones, approximately 75% of which are singletons, and 0.85% to 1% rests with the top ten. The sequenced sample consisted of memory CD4+ T cells from PBMCs. The receptors shown here come from a man aged 18 to 29 in good health. Some clones in this sample may be carry-over from other donors' samples. CDR3s include the opening cysteine and the closing phenylalanine or tryptophan. D genes are given only for firm matches.

D,V,J,CDR3
TRBD1,TRBV7-3,TRBJ2-3,CASSLYRGSTDTQYF
.,TRBV27,TRBJ1-5,CASSPPGPNQPRHF
.,TRBV28,TRBJ2-2,CASSFVPSVISGTGELFF
.,TRBV30,TRBJ2-1,CAWSMGVSYNEQFF
.,TRBV5-4,TRBJ2-6,CASHQYGSGANVLTF
.,TRBV6-1,TRBJ2-7,CASSDRAPPSLFFYEQYF
.,TRBV2,TRBJ2-1,CASSETLNEQFF
.,TRBV6-6,TRBJ1-6,CASSYPDSLNSPLHF
.,TRBV25-1,TRBJ2-6,CASSDIRASSGANVLTF
TRBD2,TRBV4-3,TRBJ2-5,CASSQGRLAGLQETQYF
.,TRBV5-1,TRBJ1-3,CASSQGLAGNTIYF
TRBD1,TRBV5-1,TRBJ2-1,CASSSNTGTAYNEQFF
TRBD2,TRBV7-6,TRBJ2-2,CASSSSGLRNTGELFF
.,TRBV6-5,TRBJ1-1,CASSPSGLNTEAFF
.,TRBV11-1,TRBJ2-2,CASSRWAVGELFF
.,TRBV5-6,TRBJ2-1,CASTARLDEQFF
TRBD1,TRBV6-4,TRBJ2-1,CASTPGPGQHNEQFF
.,TRBV9,TRBJ2-3,CASSYGGVATDTQYF